The source of this TCR beta chain is a study of vaccination effects on CD4 cells after COVID-19. About the research overall: Sampling occurred a median 72 days post second dose, range 14 to 241.

A remark on this clone: Its antigen is not known.

Data came from immunoSEQ multiplex PCR; TCRdb stores just in-frame clones and leaves some out. The sample holds 35,000 to 55,000 clones, 72% seen once. Study results and caveats: Early post-infection timepoints were missing from the study, which also had few convalescent patients.

An approximately ten-day culture period preceded the isolation of CD4+ T cells. Either the mRNA-1273 or the BNT162b2 vaccine was given to participants as two doses. Each vaccine recipient was nucleocapsid antibody negative and had no prior SARS-CoV-2 infection. Half-medium changes using IL-2 medium occurred on days 3 and 7. Germline loops: CDR1 LNHDA, CDR2 SQIVND (reference sequence). Between the trimmed V and J ends, which lost 5 bases and 2 bases, there was a span of 13 bases. CDR3 length: 15 residues. This receptor was identified in a human donor who received a COVID-19 vaccine. The rearrangement uses TRBV19 and TRBJ1-5; D not certain. This specimen consisted of CD4+ T cells from PBMCs cultured without peptide, obtained after COVID-19 vaccination. The CDR3 coding sequence is TGTGCCAGTAGTCTGACAACCTTGGGCAATCAGCCCCAGCATTTT. This sequence encodes CASSLTTLGNQPQHF.